This entry lists 12 T cell receptor beta chains sequenced from one sample in a study of technical replicates of blood from a few donors. Using immunoSEQ multiplex PCR, the repertoire was profiled, and TCRdb retains in-frame clones only, with some absent. The table lists around 67,000 clones, roughly 92% of them singletons, with approximately 0.37% in the top ten. Sequenced sample: T cells isolated from PBMCs. The receptor source for this set is a human donor in good health.

The rearrangement joins TRBV21-1 to TRBJ1-1; TRBD1 was called by the table and not checked on the DNA. TRBV21-1 is termed a pseudogene. The CDR3 extends over 18 amino acids. The CDR3 DNA follows: TGTGCCAGCAGCAAAGTCAGTCCAGGGGACAGGGAAAATACTGAAGCTTTCTTT. It translates to CASSKVSPGDRENTEAFF.

Remarks on this clone: The DNA is omitted, as the CDR3 cannot be located on it reliably, and the CDR3 follows TCRdb's listing. The rearrangement joins TRBV7-8 to TRBJ1-2; no DNA check was done on the table's D call, TRBD1. CDR1 SGHVS and CDR2 FQNEAQ come from the germline V gene. Inclusive of both ends, the CDR3 amounts to 15 amino acids. The CDR3 sequence: CASSPVVGQGAGNTF.

The rearrangement links TRBV9 to TRBJ2-2, with D tentatively TRBD2 (7 bases). Per germline, CDR1 SGDLS and CDR2 YYNGEE. Trimming cost V 0 bases and J 4 bases, with 10 bases left between them. The CDR3 length is 15 residues. This CDR3 reads CASSVGGGLTGELFF. The CDR3 nucleotides are TGTGCCAGCAGCGTAGGGGGGGGGCTCACCGGGGAGCTGTTTTTT.

This clone was seen just once. The chain recombines TRBV7-9 with TRBJ2-1, with 13 positions matching TRBD2. This CDR3 region has 19 residues. Trimming at V came to 5 bases and at J to 6 bases, leaving 16 bases not matched to a gene. CDR1 and CDR2 (germline): SEHNR, FQNEAQ (reference sequence). The CDR3 region has the DNA TGTGCCAGCAGCCCCGGGACTAGCGGGATATATCTGGGGGTCAATGAGCAGTTCTTC. It specifies CASSPGTSGIYLGVNEQFF.

V usage is TRBV5-4 and J usage is TRBJ1-3; D is perhaps TRBD1 (5 bases). V lost 2 bases and J 0 bases, leaving 9 bases between the germline ends. Germline lookup yields CDR1 SGHNT and CDR2 YYREEE (reference sequence). This CDR3 is built from 15 residues. CDR3 in amino acids: CASSFWGGSGNTIYF. CDR3 nucleotide sequence: TGTGCCAGCAGCTTTTGGGGGGGCTCTGGAAACACCATATATTTT. Drawing the rest from reference TRBV5-4 and TRBJ1-3, the complete variable domain is ETGVTQSPTHLIKTRGQQVTLRCSSQSGHNTVSWYQQALGQGPQFIFQYYREEENGRGNFPPRFSGLQFPNYSSELNVNALELDDSALYLCASSFWGGSGNTIYFGEGSWLTVV.

The chain employs TRBV20-1 and TRBJ2-7, with D possibly TRBD1 on 6 matching bases. The V gene lost 8 bases and the J gene lost 3 bases, with 11 bases spanning the gap. The CDR3 loop spans 11 amino acids. Germline CDR1 reads DFQATT; CDR2 reads SNEGSKA (reference sequence). The CDR3 DNA follows: TGCAGTTCGGGACAAGGCTACGAGCAGTACTTC. Its translation: CSSGQGYEQYF.

This clone was counted between two and nine times. The V call is TRBV21-1, the J call TRBJ1-1; whether TRBD1, the table's D call, matches the DNA was not checked. TRBV21-1 represents a pseudogene. The CDR3 is 19 residues long. This chain's CDR3 is CASSRPYRGRETANTEAFF. Here the CDR3 DNA reads TGTGCCAGCAGCAGGCCATACAGGGGGCGTGAGACGGCGAACACTGAAGCTTTCTTT.

The chain carries TRBV28 and TRBJ1-1; tentative D call: TRBD1 (6 bases). Trimming left V 5 bases short and J 7 bases short, with 8 bases between. Germline loops: CDR1 MDHEN, CDR2 SYDVKM. CDR3 size: 11 residues. For the CDR3, the DNA is TGTGCCAGCAGTCCAGGGGTTGAAGCTTTCTTT. The encoded protein is CASSPGVEAFF. Full variable domain (missing parts from reference TRBV28 and TRBJ1-1): DVKVTQSSRYLVKRTGEKVFLECVQDMDHENMFWYRQDPGLGLRLIYFSYDVKMKEKGDIPEGYSVSREKKERFSLILESASTNQTSMYLCASSPGVEAFFGQGTRLTVV.

V usage is TRBV28 and J usage is TRBJ2-7; the match to TRBD2 covers 10 bases. Trimming removed 3 bases from V and 7 bases from J; junction bases left unmatched: 9. The CDR3 covers 15 residues. Germline loops: CDR1 MDHEN, CDR2 SYDVKM. CDR3 sequence: CASSFPLAGAGEQYF. The DNA for the CDR3 is TGTGCCAGCAGTTTTCCGCTAGCGGGAGCGGGGGAGCAGTACTTC.

V gene TRBV25-1 combines with J gene TRBJ1-5; D call uncertain. Trimming took 3 bases from V and 7 from J, leaving 13 bases between them. The CDR3 contains 14 residues. The germline V gene has CDR1 MGHDK and CDR2 SYGVNS. The CDR3 nucleotides are TGTGCCAGCAGTGATCAGGAAAGCGGGCAGCCCCAGCATTTT. As protein: CASSDQESGQPQHF.

This clone showed up just once. The chain links TRBV27 to TRBJ2-3, with 10 bases fitting TRBD2. Trimming cost V 6 bases and J 1 base; bases outside gene matches: 1. Germline V gives CDR1 MNHEY, CDR2 SMNVEV (reference sequence). The CDR3 runs 14 residues. CDR3: CASRLAGRTDTQYF. CDR3 DNA sequence: TGTGCCAGCAGACTAGCGGGACGCACAGATACGCAGTATTTT.

The gene calls are TRBV5-5 and TRBJ2-7; TRBD2 matches at 10 bases. The CDR3 length is 16 residues. The germline V gene encodes CDR1 SGHKS and CDR2 YYEKEE (reference sequence). The V and J ends lost 4 bases and 0 bases, in that order; junction bases with no gene match: 7. The CDR3 is CASSLRTSGVSYEQYF. CDR3 nucleotide sequence: TGTGCCAGCAGCCTACGGACTAGCGGAGTCTCCTACGAGCAGTACTTC.